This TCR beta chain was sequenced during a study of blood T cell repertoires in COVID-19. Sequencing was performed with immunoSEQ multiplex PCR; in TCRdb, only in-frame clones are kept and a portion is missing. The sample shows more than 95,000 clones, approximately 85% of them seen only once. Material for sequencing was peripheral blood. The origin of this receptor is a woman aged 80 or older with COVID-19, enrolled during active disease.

In DNA, the CDR3 is TGTGCCAGCAGTTTATATCTGAAGGGGAAGCGCACAGATACGCAGTATTTT. Translated: CASSLYLKGKRTDTQYF. The chain carries TRBV28 and TRBJ2-3; perhaps TRBD1 as D (5 bases). The V gene's germline CDR1 is MDHEN and CDR2 SYDVKM. The ends were cut back, 1 base at V and 1 base at J, with 15 bases in the middle. This CDR3 is built from 17 residues.